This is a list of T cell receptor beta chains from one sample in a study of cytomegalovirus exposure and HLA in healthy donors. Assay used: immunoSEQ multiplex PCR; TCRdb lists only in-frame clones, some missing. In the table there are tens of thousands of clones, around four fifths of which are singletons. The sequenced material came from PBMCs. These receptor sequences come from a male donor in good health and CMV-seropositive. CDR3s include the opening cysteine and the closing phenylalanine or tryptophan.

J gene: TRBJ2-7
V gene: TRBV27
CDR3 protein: CASSLRRDRATYEQYF

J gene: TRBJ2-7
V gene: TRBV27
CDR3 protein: CASTAQGGVGEQYF

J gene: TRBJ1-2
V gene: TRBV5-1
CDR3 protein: CASSLGQGIGYGYTF

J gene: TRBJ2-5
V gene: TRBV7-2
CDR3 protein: CASSLTSAETQYF

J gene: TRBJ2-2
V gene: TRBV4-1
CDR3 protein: CASSQVVVAGGAGELFF

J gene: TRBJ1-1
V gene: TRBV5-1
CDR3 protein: CASSKRQGLSTEAFF

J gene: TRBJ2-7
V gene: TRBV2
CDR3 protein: CASSPNYEQYF

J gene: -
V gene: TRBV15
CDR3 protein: CATSSPGYSYEQYF

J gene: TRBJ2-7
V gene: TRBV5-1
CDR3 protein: CASSLERQSSYEQYF

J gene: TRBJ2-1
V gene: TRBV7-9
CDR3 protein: CASSLNTEQFF

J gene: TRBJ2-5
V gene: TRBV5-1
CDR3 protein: CASSRGLVETQYF

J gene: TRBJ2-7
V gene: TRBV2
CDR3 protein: CASRDTSGSAHEQYF

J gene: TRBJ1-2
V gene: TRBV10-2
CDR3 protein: CASSDILTNYGYTF

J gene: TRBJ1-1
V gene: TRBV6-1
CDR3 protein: CASKGGRTEAFF

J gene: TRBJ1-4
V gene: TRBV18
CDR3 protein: CASSPGLGEKLFF

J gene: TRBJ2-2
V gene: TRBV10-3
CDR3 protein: CAIRTSSWNTGELFF

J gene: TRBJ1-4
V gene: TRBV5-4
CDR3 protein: CASSSGTGGTNEKLFF

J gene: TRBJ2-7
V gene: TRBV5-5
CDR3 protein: CASSGQGLFHEQYF

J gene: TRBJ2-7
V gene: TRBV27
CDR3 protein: CASRPVGLAGNYEQYF

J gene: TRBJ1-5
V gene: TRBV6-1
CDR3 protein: CASSEGTGVTQPQHF

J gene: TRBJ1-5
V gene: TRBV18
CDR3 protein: CASSPGRKDQPQHF

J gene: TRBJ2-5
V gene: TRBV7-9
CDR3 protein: CASSFPGGETQYF

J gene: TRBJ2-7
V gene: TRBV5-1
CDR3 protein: CASSLRVAGGDEQYF

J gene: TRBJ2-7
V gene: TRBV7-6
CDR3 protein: CASSLDRGFTYEQYF

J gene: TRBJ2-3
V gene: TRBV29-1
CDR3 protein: CSVGTSGNTDTQYF

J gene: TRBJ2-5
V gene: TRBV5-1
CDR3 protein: CASTSAVETQYF

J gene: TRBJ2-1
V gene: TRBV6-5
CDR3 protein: CASSYSHSSSYNEQFF

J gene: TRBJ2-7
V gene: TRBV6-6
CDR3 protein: CASGLGTSTKYEQYF

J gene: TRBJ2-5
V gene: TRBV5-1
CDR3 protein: CASSLGQGLQETQYF

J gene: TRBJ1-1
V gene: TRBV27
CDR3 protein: CASSLKGGANTEAFF

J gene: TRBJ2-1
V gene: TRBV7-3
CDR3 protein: CASSLMVGRETPNEQFF

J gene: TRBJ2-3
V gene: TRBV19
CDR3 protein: CASSNSAATSTDTQYF

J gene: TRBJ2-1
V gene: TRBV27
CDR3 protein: CASSLLPGQGTNNEQFF

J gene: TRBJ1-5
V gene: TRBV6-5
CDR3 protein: CASRPDRGLRQPQHF